The 20 T cell receptor beta chains listed next were all sequenced from one sample in a study of blood T cell repertoires in COVID-19. The assay was immunoSEQ multiplex PCR, and TCRdb's table has in-frame clones only and misses some. The profile covers roughly 180,000 clones, with around four fifths appearing a single time and 3.6% taken by the ten largest. Sequencing used PBMCs or T cells enriched from blood (not recorded which). Receptors originate from a woman between 45 and 60 years old in a cohort exposed to, infected with or recovered from COVID-19 (not recorded which).

The chain links TRBV5-6 to TRBJ1-1; D possibly corresponds to TRBD1 (6 bases). From germline, CDR1 is SGHDT and CDR2 YYEEEE. The CDR3 consists of 14 residues. V lost 4 bases and J lost 0, with 10 bases in between. CDR3 sequence reads: CASSATGLNTEAFF. CDR3 DNA: TGTGCCAGCAGCGCTACAGGGTTGAACACTGAAGCTTTCTTT.

This clone has only a few counts. This chain connects TRBV10-3 to TRBJ1-2; possibly TRBD1 for D (6 bases). Germline V CDR1 and CDR2: ENHRY, SYGVKD. The CDR3 loop spans 14 amino acids. Trimming left V 6 bases short and J 7 bases short, with 18 bases between. The CDR3 loop is CAIRDLGGESGYTF. CDR3 DNA sequence: TGTGCCATCAGGGATTTAGGGGGGGAATCTGGCTACACCTTC.

This sequence joins TRBV3-1 (or the pseudogene TRBV3-2) and TRBJ1-3, with D possibly matching TRBD1 (6 bases). From germline, CDR1 is LGHDT and CDR2 YNNKEL (reference sequence). Trimming took 0 bases from V and 0 from J, leaving 18 bases between them. This CDR3 spans 19 amino acids. The CDR3: CASSQDLGQGPFSGNTIYF. The CDR3 DNA follows: TGTGCCAGCAGCCAAGATTTGGGCCAGGGGCCTTTCTCTGGAAACACCATATATTTT.

V and J are TRBV5-1 and TRBJ2-1; 7 bases agree with TRBD2. The germline V gene encodes CDR1 SGHRS and CDR2 YFSETQ. The CDR3 is made up of 16 amino acids. Trimming took 1 base from V and 0 from J; bases not matched to a gene: 4. CDR3: CASSLIGGSSYNEQFF. The CDR3 DNA is TGCGCCAGCAGCTTGATAGGCGGGAGCTCCTACAATGAGCAGTTCTTC.

This chain uses TRBV5-1 with TRBJ2-3; 10 bases are shared with TRBD2. The CDR3 contains 16 residues. CDR1 is SGHRS, CDR2 YFSETQ, per germline. Germline trimming cut 3 bases from V and 4 bases from J; bases unmatched to any gene: 8. The CDR3 coding sequence is TGCGCCAGCAGCTACGGGACTAGCGACTTCTCAGATACGCAGTATTTT. Residues: CASSYGTSDFSDTQYF.

The chain employs TRBV3-1 (or the pseudogene TRBV3-2) and TRBJ1-6; TRBD1 agrees at 7 bases. Losses at the gene ends were 0 bases for V and 10 bases for J; bases not matched to a gene: 12. CDR1 and CDR2 from the germline V gene are LGHDT and YNNKEL (reference sequence). CDR3 size: 17 residues. The CDR3 coding sequence is TGTGCCAGCAGCCAAGATCCGGTAGAGGGGGCCGCATCACCCCTCCACTTT. It encodes CASSQDPVEGAASPLHF.

The genes are TRBV29-1 and TRBJ1-1, with D possibly matching TRBD1 (5 bases). The CDR3 has 12 amino acids. CDR1 and CDR2 from the germline V gene are SQVTM and ANQGSEA. Deletions cut 0 bases from V and 6 bases from J, with 8 bases between. CDR3 sequence reads: CSVEDREAEAFF. Here the CDR3 DNA reads TGCAGCGTTGAAGACAGGGAAGCTGAAGCTTTCTTT.

This chain uses TRBV24-1 with TRBJ2-3, with 7 bases that match TRBD1. In germline, CDR1 is KGHDR, CDR2 SFDVKD. The CDR3 has 14 residues. Germline trimming cut 6 bases from V and 2 bases from J; bases unmatched to any gene: 4. The CDR3 sequence: CATSWTGNTDTQYF. The DNA for the CDR3 is TGTGCCACCAGTTGGACAGGAAACACAGATACGCAGTATTTT.

This chain connects TRBV19 to TRBJ2-7, with 9 bases lining up with TRBD1. The CDR3 contains 15 residues. The V gene end was trimmed by 5 bases and the J gene end by 1 base; junction bases not matched to a gene: 6. CDR1 is LNHDA, CDR2 SQIVND, per germline (reference sequence). The CDR3 bases are TGTGCCAGTAGTTCAACACAGGGGGCATCCTACGAGCAGTACTTC. It specifies CASSSTQGASYEQYF.

This chain uses TRBV5-1 with TRBJ2-2; 9 positions agree with TRBD1. V shed 4 bases, J shed 6 bases, and the junction held 7 bases outside the gene matches. Germline values: CDR1 SGHRS, CDR2 YFSETQ. The CDR3 totals 15 residues. The CDR3 here is CASSRGQGGPGELFF. The CDR3 DNA sequence: TGCGCCAGCAGCAGGGGACAGGGAGGTCCCGGGGAGCTGTTTTTT.

This chain joins TRBV7-9 and TRBJ2-1; TRBD2 is a possible D gene (6 bases). The CDR3 covers 15 residues. V lost 2 bases and J 3 bases, leaving 11 bases between the germline ends. Germline V lookup: CDR1 SEHNR, CDR2 FQNEAQ (reference sequence). The CDR3 is CASSLMWGDYNEQFF. CDR3 in DNA: TGTGCCAGCAGCTTAATGTGGGGGGACTACAATGAGCAGTTCTTC.

This chain links TRBV5-1 with TRBJ1-4, with 9 bases aligning to TRBD1. The V gene's germline CDR1 is SGHRS and CDR2 YFSETQ. This CDR3 comprises 17 residues. Losses at the gene ends were 0 bases for V and 8 bases for J; bases not matched to a gene: 11. CDR3 sequence: CASSLGPGQGIAEKLFF. The DNA of the CDR3 is TGCGCCAGCAGCTTGGGCCCGGGACAGGGTATAGCGGAAAAACTGTTTTTT.

The V gene is TRBV5-1, the J gene TRBJ2-7; perhaps TRBD1 as D (6 bases). Trimming shortened V by 3 bases and J by 2 bases, and 12 bases separated the two germline ends. CDR1 is SGHRS and CDR2 is YFSETQ in the germline V gene. The CDR3 spans 14 residues. The CDR3, as DNA: TGCGCCAGCAGCTCCTTCCAGGGGCCCTACGAGCAGTACTTC. It yields the protein CASSSFQGPYEQYF. Variable domain in full (rest from reference TRBV5-1 and TRBJ2-7): KAGVTQTPRYLIKTRGQQVTLSCSPISGHRSVSWYQQTPGQGLQFLFEYFSETQRNKGNFPGRFSGRQFSNSRSEMNVSTLELGDSALYLCASSSFQGPYEQYFGPGTRLTVT.

The rearrangement joins TRBV2 to TRBJ1-4, with 7 bases identical to TRBD1. CDR3 size: 16 residues. CDR1 is SNHLY, CDR2 FYNNEI, per germline. V was clipped by 5 bases and J by 0 bases; unmatched bases: 6. CDR3: CASSRDRRTTNEKLFF. The CDR3 bases are TGTGCCAGCAGTCGGGACAGACGAACAACTAATGAAAAACTGTTTTTT. The full variable domain, its missing parts supplied by reference TRBV2 and TRBJ1-4, is EPEVTQTPSHQVTQMGQEVILRCVPISNHLYFYWYRQILGQKVEFLVSFYNNEISEKSEIFDDQFSVERPDGSNFTLKIRSTKLEDSAMYFCASSRDRRTTNEKLFFGSGTQLSVL.

V and J are TRBV11-1 and TRBJ1-3; 8 nucleotides align to TRBD1. This CDR3 comprises 16 residues. The ends lost 1 base at V and 4 bases at J; junction bases unmatched: 6. Germline values: CDR1 SGHAT, CDR2 FQDESV (reference sequence). CDR3 residues: CASSLDPGTGGNTIYF. The CDR3 nucleotides are TGTGCCAGCAGCTTAGATCCCGGGACAGGAGGAAACACCATATATTTT.

This rearrangement joins TRBV6-1 to TRBJ1-1, with 7 nucleotides matching TRBD1. This CDR3 is built from 15 residues. V lost 0 bases to trimming and J lost 2 bases; unmatched junction nucleotides: 3. The germline V gene has CDR1 MNHNS and CDR2 SASEGT. In DNA form, the CDR3 reads TGTGCCAGCAGTGAAGCACAGGGGATAAACACTGAAGCTTTCTTT. This translates into CASSEAQGINTEAFF.

CDR3: CASSQTSGSLTYEQYF. The DNA of the CDR3 is TGCGCCAGCAGCCAAACTAGCGGGAGCCTTACCTACGAGCAGTACTTC. J is TRBJ2-7 and V is TRBV5-1; 11 nucleotides match TRBD2. CDR1 is SGHRS, CDR2 YFSETQ, per germline. The CDR3 loop spans 16 amino acids. J gave up 2 bases and V 4 bases, and 8 bases lay outside the gene matches.

The CDR3 sequence: CASSSGGTGTYEQYF. CDR3 nucleotide sequence: TGCGCCAGCAGCTCCGGCGGTACGGGTACCTACGAGCAGTACTTC. The genes are TRBV5-1 and TRBJ2-7; D uncertain. Germline CDR1 and CDR2: SGHRS and YFSETQ. The CDR3 sequence is 15 residues long. V was cut by 3 bases and J by 2 bases, with 15 bases left in between. The full variable domain, completed using reference TRBV5-1 and TRBJ2-7, is KAGVTQTPRYLIKTRGQQVTLSCSPISGHRSVSWYQQTPGQGLQFLFEYFSETQRNKGNFPGRFSGRQFSNSRSEMNVSTLELGDSALYLCASSSGGTGTYEQYFGPGTRLTVT.

Comment on this clone: In the same sample, other DNA sequences code for this CDR3. The V gene is TRBV7-3, the J gene TRBJ2-2; D remains unclear. The ends were cut back, 5 bases at V and 1 base at J, with 5 bases in the middle. Germline lookup yields CDR1 SGHTA and CDR2 FQGTGA. The CDR3 has 13 amino acids. The CDR3 DNA reads as TGTGCCAGCAGCCCAAAGAACACCGGGGAGCTGTTTTTT. This encodes CASSPKNTGELFF.

The J gene is TRBJ2-7, the V gene TRBV30; possible D gene TRBD1, 5 bases. The CDR3 is 14 residues long. CDR1 is GTSNPN, CDR2 SVGIG, per germline (reference sequence). With 0 bases removed from V and 6 bases from J, the gap between germline ends came to 15 bases. CDR3 loop: CAWSVGKGQGEQYF. CDR3 nucleotide sequence: TGTGCCTGGAGTGTGGGGAAGGGGCAGGGCGAGCAGTACTTC.